These 26 T cell receptor beta chains were sequenced from one sample in a study of graft-versus-host responses after intestinal transplantation. Libraries were prepared by immunoSEQ multiplex PCR; TCRdb keeps only in-frame clonotypes and omits some of them. This sample yields about 120,000 clones, of which 85% to 95% are seen a single time; more than 3% belongs to the top ten. For these receptors, no antigen is known. The input for sequencing was unstimulated CD8+ T cells sorted from spleen or lymph node cells, taken before intestinal transplant. The receptors shown here come from a human donor who received an intestinal transplant.

The chain is built from TRBV13 and TRBJ2-3; no firm D call. There are 12 residues in the CDR3. Germline V gene data show CDR1 as PRHDT and CDR2 as FYEKMQ (reference sequence). The germline V and J ends were trimmed by 1 base and 6 bases, with 5 bases remaining between them. The CDR3 sequence: CASSLVWDTQYF. The CDR3, as DNA: TGTGCCAGCAGCTTAGTGTGGGATACGCAGTATTTT. Full variable domain (remainder filled in from reference TRBV13 and TRBJ2-3): AAGVIQSPRHLIKEKRETATLKCYPIPRHDTVYWYQQGPGQDPQFLISFYEKMQSDKGSIPDRFSAQQFSDYHSELNMSSLELGDSALYFCASSLVWDTQYFGPGTRLTVL.

For the CDR3, the DNA is TGCGCCAGCAGCCCGGGGACTAGCGATAGGGGGACCCAGTACTTC. It specifies CASSPGTSDRGTQYF. The chain is built from TRBV5-1 and TRBJ2-5; the match to TRBD2 covers 10 bases. Germline CDR1 SGHRS, CDR2 YFSETQ. CDR3 length equals 15 residues. J gave up 7 bases and V 4 bases, and 10 bases lay outside the gene matches.

This clone was detected once. The V and J genes are TRBV4-3 and TRBJ2-3; maybe TRBD1 (6 bases). Germline CDR1 LGHNA, CDR2 YSLEER. The CDR3 covers 17 residues. V was cut by 0 bases and J by 1 base, with 14 bases left in between. The CDR3 DNA sequence: TGCGCCAGCAGCCAAGAAACAGGGATCTGGGGCACAGATACGCAGTATTTT. This sequence encodes CASSQETGIWGTDTQYF.

The chain has TRBV27 and TRBJ2-1; D possibly uses TRBD1 or TRBD2 (5 bases each). Germline CDR1 MNHEY, CDR2 SMNVEV (reference sequence). V gave up 3 bases and J gave up 0 bases, with 12 bases separating them. This CDR3 is 16 amino acids long. The CDR3 DNA reads as TGTGCCAGCAGTTTGAGGGGCTTAAGCTCCTACAATGAGCAGTTCTTC. Protein sequence: CASSLRGLSSYNEQFF.

The chain carries TRBV15 and TRBJ1-5; 7 nucleotides line up with TRBD1. The CDR3 covers 17 residues. The germline CDR1 and CDR2 sequences are LNHNV and YYDKDF (reference sequence). The V segment lost 0 bases and the J segment 1 base; nucleotides outside the gene matches: 6. CDR3 nucleotide sequence: TGTGCCACCAGCAGAGACCCAATACAGGGGAGCAATCAGCCCCAGCATTTT. As protein: CATSRDPIQGSNQPQHF.

The J gene is TRBJ1-1, the V gene TRBV19; D gene uncertain. V shed 3 bases and J shed 5 bases, with 13 bases lying between them. Germline assignment: CDR1 LNHDA and CDR2 SQIVND (reference sequence). This CDR3 has 14 amino acids. The CDR3 nucleotides read TGTGCCAGTAGTATCATGGCAGGAGAAACTGAAGCTTTCTTT. Its protein product is CASSIMAGETEAFF.

The rearrangement uses TRBV21-1 and TRBJ2-4. TRBV21-1 is assigned pseudogene status. This CDR3 has 13 amino acids. The CDR3 protein is CASGRIAQNIQYF. The CDR3 DNA reads TGTGCCAGCGGCAGGATCGCTCAAAACATTCAGTACTTC.

The chain couples TRBV28 to TRBJ2-5; D is possibly TRBD1 (5 bases). Trimming took 1 base from V and 3 from J, leaving 18 bases between them. This CDR3 is built from 17 residues. Per germline, CDR1 MDHEN and CDR2 SYDVKM. CDR3 DNA: TGTGCCAGCAGTTTATCGTTTTCCTCGGAAGGGGAAGAGACCCAGTACTTC. Protein: CASSLSFSSEGEETQYF.

This chain joins TRBV6-5 and TRBJ1-5; D might be TRBD1 (5 bases). There are 15 residues in the CDR3. Germline assignment: CDR1 MNHEY and CDR2 SVGAGI. Trimming pared 5 bases from V and 1 base from J, leaving 12 bases between. Here the CDR3 DNA reads TGTGCCAGCAGTAAGAACAGGCTCAGCAATCAGCCCCAGCATTTT. This encodes CASSKNRLSNQPQHF.

This sequence joins TRBV4-3 and TRBJ2-1; 7 positions match TRBD1. Per the germline V gene, CDR1 is LGHNA and CDR2 is YSLEER. There are 17 residues in the CDR3. After removal of 1 base from V and 5 bases from J, the junction contained 11 bases not matched to a gene. Here the CDR3 DNA reads TGCGCCAGCAGCCAAGGTCGGCCAAGGACAGGAAACAATGAGCAGTTCTTC. Protein product: CASSQGRPRTGNNEQFF.

The chain couples TRBV27 to TRBJ2-1; 7 positions agree with TRBD2. This CDR3 has 15 amino acids. Per the germline V gene, CDR1 is MNHEY and CDR2 is SMNVEV (reference sequence). V dropped 6 bases and J dropped 0; count of bases not matched to a gene: 5. DNA for the CDR3: TGTGCCAGCAGCTTTTCTAGCGGCTCCTACAATGAGCAGTTCTTC. As protein: CASSFSSGSYNEQFF.

This chain uses TRBV27 with TRBJ1-4; D remains unclear. The germline V gene has CDR1 MNHEY and CDR2 SMNVEV (reference sequence). The CDR3 consists of 14 residues. V was pared by 5 bases and J by 7 bases, with 14 bases between. The CDR3 sequence: CASSPGLAGEKLFF. CDR3 nucleotide sequence: TGTGCCAGCAGTCCCGGACTGGCGGGTGAAAAACTGTTTTTT.

On this clone itself: A junction end diverges from the germline sequence, so it may reflect a read error. The chain carries TRBV7-6 and TRBJ2-7; a possible D gene is TRBD2 (5 bases). The DNA matches TRBJ2-1 better at its end, which makes the J call doubtful. The length of the CDR3 is 14 residues. The germline V gene encodes CDR1 SGHVS and CDR2 FNYEAQ. The CDR3 sequence is CASSLAAAYNEQFF. The DNA of the CDR3 is TGTGCCAGCAGCCTAGCAGCCGCCTACAATGAGCAGTTCTTC.

This rearrangement joins TRBV14 to TRBJ2-1; maybe TRBD1 (5 bases). The CDR3 covers 11 residues. V was trimmed by 1 base and J by 15 bases, leaving 10 bases between them. CDR1 and CDR2 from the germline V gene are SGHDN and FVKESK. The chain's CDR3 is CASSQGQLLFF. The CDR3 DNA is TGTGCCAGCAGCCAAGGACAGCTCCTGTTCTTC.

The chain combines TRBV9 with TRBJ2-7; 11 nucleotides line up with TRBD2. The CDR3 runs to 16 residues. Germline values: CDR1 SGDLS, CDR2 YYNGEE. V trimming: 6 bases; J trimming: 5 bases; junction bases outside the gene matches: 13. CDR3 DNA: TGTGCCAGCACCCCCCCTAGCGGGAGGAAAGTCAACGAGCAGTACTTC. Protein: CASTPPSGRKVNEQYF.

The J gene is TRBJ2-7, the V gene TRBV9; D tentatively fits TRBD1 or TRBD2 (5 bases each). Germline V gene lookup returns CDR1 SGDLS and CDR2 YYNGEE. Trimming took 5 bases from V and 0 from J, leaving 12 bases between them. The CDR3 is 14 residues long. The DNA of the CDR3 is TGTGCCAGCAGTTGGGGGTCAGACTCCTACGAGCAGTACTTC. This translates into CASSWGSDSYEQYF.

V and J are TRBV2 and TRBJ2-1, with D tentatively TRBD2 (5 bases). V lost 4 bases to trimming and J lost 10 bases, with 20 bases between them. CDR3 length: 15 amino acids. Germline assignment: CDR1 SNHLY and CDR2 FYNNEI. CDR3 sequence: CASSVSGIYPREQFF. CDR3 coding DNA: TGTGCCAGCAGTGTTTCCGGGATTTATCCGAGAGAGCAGTTCTTC.

The V gene is TRBV28, the J gene TRBJ1-5; D not resolved. V lost 2 bases and J lost 8, with 16 bases in between. Germline values: CDR1 MDHEN, CDR2 SYDVKM. This CDR3 spans 15 amino acids. CDR3 coding DNA: TGTGCCAGCAGTTTACCCGCTAACGACGATAAGCCCCAGCATTTT. Protein: CASSLPANDDKPQHF.

The V and J genes are TRBV4-1 and TRBJ2-7; 7 positions match TRBD1. V shed 2 bases and J 0 bases; nucleotides not matched to a gene: 13. The CDR3 extends over 18 amino acids. The germline V gene encodes CDR1 MGHRA and CDR2 YSYEKL. The DNA of the CDR3 is TGCGCCAGCAGCCAATCCCCGTCCAGGGGGACCCTCTCCTACGAGCAGTACTTC. Its protein is CASSQSPSRGTLSYEQYF.

The genes are TRBV13 and TRBJ2-3; 12 bases are a match to TRBD1. Losses at the gene ends were 4 bases for V and 4 bases for J; bases not matched to a gene: 12. Germline V gene lookup returns CDR1 PRHDT and CDR2 FYEKMQ (reference sequence). The CDR3 runs to 18 residues. The chain's CDR3 is CASSSRDRGLSYADTQYF. CDR3 in DNA: TGTGCCAGCAGCTCCCGGGACAGGGGGCTTAGTTATGCAGATACGCAGTATTTT.

On this clone: Other DNA sequences within the sample encode an identical CDR3. The rearrangement joins TRBV14 to TRBJ1-2; 8 bases line up with TRBD1. V shed 3 bases, J shed 7 bases, and the junction held 10 bases outside the gene matches. From germline, CDR1 is SGHDN and CDR2 FVKESK. The CDR3 covers 15 residues. Written as DNA, the CDR3 is TGTGCCAGCAGCCACGGTACAGGGGGATCTTCTGGCTACACCTTC. This codes for CASSHGTGGSSGYTF.

The chain is built from TRBV7-2 and TRBJ2-7; the D is unclear. Trimming removed 5 bases at V and 5 bases at J, with 16 bases between. This CDR3 spans 14 amino acids. Germline CDR1 is SGHTA and CDR2 is FQGNSA. The CDR3 region has the DNA TGTGCCAGCAGCAGTGGAGTCCTCTCTGACGAGCAGTACTTC. Its translation: CASSSGVLSDEQYF.

The CDR3 is CASSSGTYQWQETQYF. CDR3 DNA: TGTGCCAGCAGTTCCGGCACTTACCAATGGCAAGAGACCCAGTACTTC. This chain connects TRBV27 to TRBJ2-5; D is uncertain. Trimming removed 4 bases at V and 2 bases at J, with 17 bases between. Looked up from germline, CDR1 is MNHEY and CDR2 is SMNVEV (reference sequence). This CDR3 is built from 16 residues.

This chain joins TRBV7-9 and TRBJ1-2; D perhaps matches TRBD1 (6 bases). The CDR3 totals 16 residues. Trimming took off 1 base at V and 7 bases at J, with 19 bases between the two ends. CDR1 is SEHNR and CDR2 is FQNEAQ in the germline V gene (reference sequence). CDR3 amino acids: CASSLGPTGGGFGYTF. The CDR3 nucleotides read TGTGCCAGCAGCTTAGGGCCCACCGGGGGCGGTTTTGGCTACACCTTC.

The CDR3 DNA reads as TGTGCCAGCAGCAACTACCAAGACGAGCAGTACTTC. Translated, it gives CASSNYQDEQYF. J is TRBJ2-7 and V is TRBV5-6; no clear D. Trimming left V 4 bases short and J 5 bases short, with 10 bases between. Germline V lookup: CDR1 SGHDT, CDR2 YYEEEE. This CDR3 contains 12 residues.

This chain links TRBV7-9 with TRBJ2-7; 9 bases match TRBD2. Germline V gene data show CDR1 as SEHNR and CDR2 as FQNEAQ (reference sequence). After removal of 10 bases from V and 6 bases from J, the junction contained 19 bases not matched to a gene. The CDR3 spans 16 residues. CDR3 nucleotide sequence: TGTGCCATTAGAGAGGGGGCTAGCGGGACTTACTTCGAGCAGTACTTC. It encodes CAIREGASGTYFEQYF.